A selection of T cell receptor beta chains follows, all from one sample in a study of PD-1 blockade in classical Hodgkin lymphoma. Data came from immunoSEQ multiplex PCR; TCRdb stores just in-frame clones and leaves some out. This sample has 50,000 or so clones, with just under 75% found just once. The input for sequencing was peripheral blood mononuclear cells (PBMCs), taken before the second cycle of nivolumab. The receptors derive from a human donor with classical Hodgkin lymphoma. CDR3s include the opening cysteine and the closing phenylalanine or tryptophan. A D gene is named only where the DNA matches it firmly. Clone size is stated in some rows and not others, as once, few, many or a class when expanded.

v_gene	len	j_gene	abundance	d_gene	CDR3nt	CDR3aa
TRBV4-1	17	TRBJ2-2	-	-	TGCGCCAGCAGCCCCCCGGGGCTCGGAATGAACACCGGGGAGCTGTTTTTT	CASSPPGLGMNTGELFF
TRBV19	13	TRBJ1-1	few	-	TGTGCCAGTAGTACTTTGTTACACACTGAAGCTTTCTTT	CASSTLLHTEAFF
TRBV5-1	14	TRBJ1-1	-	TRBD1	TGCGCCAGCAGCTTGGCCCCAGGGGGCACTGAAGCTTTCTTT	CASSLAPGGTEAFF
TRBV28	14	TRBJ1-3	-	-	TGTGCCAGCAGGCAAGCCGAATCTGGAAACACCATATATTTT	CASRQAESGNTIYF
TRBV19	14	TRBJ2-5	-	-	TGTGCCAGTAGTCCTCCCGGCCTTTTGGAGACCCAGTACTTC	CASSPPGLLETQYF
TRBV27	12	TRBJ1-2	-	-	TGTGCCAGCAGCGACAGAAACTATGGCTACACCTTC	CASSDRNYGYTF
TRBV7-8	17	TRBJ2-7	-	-	TGTGCCAGCAGCTCCGGACAGGCTTGGGAGGGCTCCTACGAGCAGTACTTC	CASSSGQAWEGSYEQYF
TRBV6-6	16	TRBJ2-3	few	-	TGTACCAGCAGTACCGGTTTGGGGGGAGGAACAGATACGCAGTATTTT	CTSSTGLGGGTDTQYF
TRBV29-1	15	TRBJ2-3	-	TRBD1	TGCAGCGTCGCCGGGACAGGGGGAGGCACAGATACGCAGTATTTT	CSVAGTGGGTDTQYF
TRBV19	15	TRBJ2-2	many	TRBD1	TGTGCCAGTAGCTCCGGGACAGTGAACACCGGGGAGCTGTTTTTT	CASSSGTVNTGELFF
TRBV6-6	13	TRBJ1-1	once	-	TGTGCCAGCACCTTGGGGGGGCCCTTTGAAGCTTTCTTT	CASTLGGPFEAFF
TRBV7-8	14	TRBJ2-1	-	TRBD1	TGTGCCAGCACCTTTATGGGACAGTACAATGAGCAGTTCTTC	CASTFMGQYNEQFF
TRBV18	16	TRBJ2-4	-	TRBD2	TGTGCCAGCTCACCAATAGCGGGGGAAGCCAAAAACATTCAGTACTTC	CASSPIAGEAKNIQYF
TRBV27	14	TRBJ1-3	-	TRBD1	TGTGCCAGCAGTTTAAACAGGGGGGGAAACACCATATATTTT	CASSLNRGGNTIYF
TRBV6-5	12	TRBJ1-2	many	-	TGTGCCAGCAGTTCCAGGGTTAGCGGCTACACCTTC	CASSSRVSGYTF
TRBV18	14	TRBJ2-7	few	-	TGTGCCAGCTCACCAGGGACCAGTGGCTACGAGCAGTACTTC	CASSPGTSGYEQYF
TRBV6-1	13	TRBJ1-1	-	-	TGTGCCAGCAGTGACGTGCGGTGGACTGAAGCTTTCTTT	CASSDVRWTEAFF
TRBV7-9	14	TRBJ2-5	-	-	TGTGCCAGCAGCTTAGTGCCGGGTTGGGGGACCCAGTACTTC	CASSLVPGWGTQYF
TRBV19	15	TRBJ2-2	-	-	TGTGCCAGTAGTATACTTGGGGGGAGTCCCGGGGAGCTGTTTTTT	CASSILGGSPGELFF
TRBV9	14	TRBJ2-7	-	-	TGTGCCAGCAGCGTAGGGCCGGGGGCGCGAGAGCAGTACTTC	CASSVGPGAREQYF
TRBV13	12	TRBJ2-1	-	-	TGTGCCAGCAGCCTAAGACAGAGAGAGCAGTTCTTC	CASSLRQREQFF
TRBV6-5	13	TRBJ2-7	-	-	TGTGCCAGCAGTTACGCGGGGTTTTACGAGCAGTACTTC	CASSYAGFYEQYF
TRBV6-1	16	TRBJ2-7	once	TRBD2	TGTGCCAGCAGTGCCTTGGGGACTAGCGTCTCCTACGAGCAGTACTTC	CASSALGTSVSYEQYF
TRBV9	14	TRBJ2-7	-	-	TGTGCCAGCAGCCCTTGGACGGCTTCCTACGAGCAGTACTTC	CASSPWTASYEQYF
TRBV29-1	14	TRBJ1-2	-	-	TGCAGCGTTATGATACAGGGAATAAGCTATGGCTACACCTTC	CSVMIQGISYGYTF
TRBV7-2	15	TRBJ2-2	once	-	TGTGCCAGCAGCTTAGGCGCTGCGAACACCGGGGAGCTGTTTTTT	CASSLGAANTGELFF
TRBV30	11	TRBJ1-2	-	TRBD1	TGTGCCTGGGCTTGGACAGGCGGCTACACCTTC	CAWAWTGGYTF
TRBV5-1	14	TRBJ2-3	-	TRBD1	TGCGCCAGCAGCCTTCAGGGGGGCACAGATACGCAGTATTTT	CASSLQGGTDTQYF
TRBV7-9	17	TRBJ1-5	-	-	TGTGCCAGCAGCCGTGAGCCGGGGGCAGAAAGCAATCAGCCCCAGCATTTT	CASSREPGAESNQPQHF
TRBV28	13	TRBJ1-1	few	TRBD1	TGTGCCAGCAGTTTACTCAACCCAGGGGGAGCTTTCTTT	CASSLLNPGGAFF
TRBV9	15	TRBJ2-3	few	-	TGTGCCAGCAGCCCACGGTTAGCGGGCACAGATACGCAGTATTTT	CASSPRLAGTDTQYF
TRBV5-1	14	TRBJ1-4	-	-	TGCGCCAGCAGCTTGGGTATCCGGATTGAAAAACTGTTTTTT	CASSLGIRIEKLFF
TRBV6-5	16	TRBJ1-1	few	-	TGTGCCAGCAGTTACGGTGGATCAGGGATGAACACTGAAGCTTTCTTT	CASSYGGSGMNTEAFF
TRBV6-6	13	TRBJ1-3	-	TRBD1	TGTGCCAGCAGGCCGGGACAGGGAAACACCATATATTTT	CASRPGQGNTIYF
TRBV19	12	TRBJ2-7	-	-	TGTGCCAGTAGTCCCCGAGTCGGGGAGCAGTACTTC	CASSPRVGEQYF